These 17 T cell receptor beta chains originate from one sample sequenced in a study of blood T cell repertoires in COVID-19. TCRdb's copy holds only in-frame clones and misses some; the assay was immunoSEQ multiplex PCR. The table lists roughly 110,000 clones, about four fifths of them singletons. Sequenced input: peripheral blood. Receptor source: a human donor in a cohort sampled during active COVID-19.

The chain links TRBV5-6 to TRBJ2-7, with TRBD2 identical over 7 bases. The V gene end was trimmed by 4 bases and the J gene end by 3 bases; junction bases not matched to a gene: 10. Germline CDR1 reads SGHDT; CDR2 reads YYEEEE. The CDR3 contains 15 residues. The chain's CDR3 is CASSPVGGDYYEQYF. The CDR3 DNA follows: TGTGCCAGCAGCCCAGTGGGCGGGGACTACTACGAGCAGTACTTC.

V usage is TRBV12-3 or TRBV12-4 and J usage is TRBJ1-1; D might be TRBD1 (6 bases). This CDR3 spans 13 amino acids. The germline V and J ends were trimmed by 5 bases and 3 bases, with 10 bases remaining between them. The CDR3 DNA reads as TGTGCCAGCAGTCCCGGGGGGCACACTGAAGCTTTCTTT. Protein sequence: CASSPGGHTEAFF.

The sample holds a few counts of this clone. The V and J genes are TRBV2 and TRBJ2-2; 8 bases fit TRBD1. Trimming cost V 6 bases and J 5 bases; bases outside gene matches: 8. Germline CDR1 is SNHLY and CDR2 is FYNNEI. This CDR3 has 15 residues. The CDR3 sequence: CASRPGQAGTGELFF. CDR3 nucleotide sequence: TGTGCCAGCAGGCCGGGACAGGCTGGAACCGGGGAGCTGTTTTTT.

This clone has only a few counts. The rearrangement uses TRBV7-9 and TRBJ1-2; TRBD1 might be the D (6 bases). Germline V gene sequence: CDR1 SEHNR, CDR2 FQNEAQ (reference sequence). V lost 3 bases, J lost 3 bases, and 14 bases lay in between. This CDR3 spans 15 amino acids. This CDR3 is CASSLNRVTDYGYTF. The DNA for the CDR3 is TGTGCCAGCAGCTTGAACAGGGTAACAGACTATGGCTACACCTTC.

This clone has more than one count but fewer than ten. The chain uses TRBV11-3 and TRBJ2-7, with 9 bases fitting TRBD1. This CDR3 has 14 residues. Per the germline V gene, CDR1 is SGHNT and CDR2 is YENEEA. With V trimmed by 1 base and J by 7 bases, 5 bases remained unmatched. CDR3 region: CASSLAGQGWEQYF. The CDR3 coding sequence is TGTGCCAGCAGCTTAGCGGGACAGGGCTGGGAGCAGTACTTC.

The chain recombines TRBV19 with TRBJ2-1, with TRBD2 matching over 8 bases. CDR1 and CDR2 (germline): LNHDA, SQIVND (reference sequence). The CDR3 spans 14 residues. J was trimmed by 5 bases and V by 6 bases; bases with no gene match: 6. The chain's CDR3 is CASRASGLHNEQFF. The CDR3 region has the DNA TGTGCCAGTAGGGCTAGCGGGCTTCACAATGAGCAGTTCTTC.

The chain employs TRBV27 and TRBJ1-2, with D maybe TRBD1 (5 bases). This CDR3 has 17 amino acids. The V and J ends lost 5 bases and 7 bases respectively, with 26 bases between them. CDR1 and CDR2 from the germline V gene are MNHEY and SMNVEV (reference sequence). The CDR3 here is CASSDIIGVLGGFGYTF. The CDR3 nucleotides read TGTGCCAGCAGTGATATTATCGGTGTATTGGGGGGGTTTGGCTACACCTTC.

The chain is built from TRBV27 and TRBJ2-7; TRBD1 matches 8 bases. Germline V CDR1 and CDR2: MNHEY, SMNVEV (reference sequence). V gave up 1 base and J gave up 6 bases; unmatched junction bases: 11. The CDR3 is made up of 16 amino acids. CDR3 in amino acids: CASSLFATGATSEQYF. The CDR3 DNA is TGTGCCAGCAGTTTATTCGCGACAGGGGCAACTTCCGAGCAGTACTTC.

The V call is TRBV19, the J call TRBJ1-4, with 10 bases that match TRBD1. V shed 9 bases, J shed 4 bases, and the junction held 11 bases outside the gene matches. CDR3 length: 16 residues. Germline V gene sequence: CDR1 LNHDA, CDR2 SQIVND (reference sequence). CDR3 sequence reads: CASSRDRGIGNEKLFF. CDR3 bases: TGTGCCAGCTCCCGGGACAGGGGTATTGGTAATGAAAAACTGTTTTTT.

This clone was recorded a few times. The gene calls are TRBV5-6 and TRBJ1-2; a possible D gene is TRBD1 (5 bases). The CDR3 is 14 residues long. CDR1 and CDR2 (germline): SGHDT, YYEEEE. Between the trimmed V and J ends, which lost 3 bases and 5 bases, there was a span of 14 bases. As DNA, the CDR3 is TGTGCCAGCAGCTCCTCAGGGTTTCGGTATGGCTACACCTTC. Protein: CASSSSGFRYGYTF.

This clone was recorded once. This sequence joins TRBV2 and TRBJ2-3; D might be TRBD2 (6 bases). This CDR3 spans 17 amino acids. Trimming pared 4 bases from V and 3 bases from J, leaving 20 bases between. CDR1 and CDR2 from the germline V gene are SNHLY and FYNNEI. CDR3 region: CASSALGGAVRTDTQYF. CDR3 bases: TGTGCCAGCAGTGCCCTGGGGGGAGCGGTCCGAACAGATACGCAGTATTTT.

The V gene is TRBV18, the J gene TRBJ2-7; maybe TRBD1 (6 bases). Between the trimmed V and J ends, which lost 4 bases and 2 bases, there was a span of 18 bases. Per the germline V gene, CDR1 is KGHSH and CDR2 is LQKENI. This CDR3 region has 16 residues. The DNA of the CDR3 is TGTGCCAGCTCACATTCCGGGCCACAGGGCGCCTACGAGCAGTACTTC. Amino acids: CASSHSGPQGAYEQYF.

The V and J genes are TRBV28 and TRBJ1-5; possibly TRBD1 for D (5 bases). Germline CDR1 and CDR2: MDHEN and SYDVKM. V lost 9 bases to trimming and J lost 4 bases, with 10 bases between them. This CDR3 contains 12 residues. In DNA form, the CDR3 reads TGTGCCAGTGGGGACTATAATCAGCCCCAGCATTTT. Translated: CASGDYNQPQHF.

This clone occurred a few times. J is TRBJ2-2 and V is TRBV6-6, with no clear D. Deletions cut 7 bases from V and 1 base from J, with 4 bases between. The CDR3 is 12 residues long. Germline-derived CDR1 and CDR2 are MNHNY and SVGAGI (reference sequence). The CDR3 reads CASTVNTGELFF. The CDR3 nucleotides are TGTGCCAGCACGGTGAACACCGGGGAGCTGTTTTTT.

The chain carries TRBV9 and TRBJ1-2, with D perhaps TRBD1 (5 bases). Germline V gives CDR1 SGDLS, CDR2 YYNGEE. Trimming stripped 0 bases from V and 5 bases from J, with 17 bases between. CDR3 length equals 16 residues. The CDR3 sequence: CASSVDRRGVGYGYTF. The CDR3 DNA reads TGTGCCAGCAGCGTAGATCGACGGGGGGTCGGGTATGGCTACACCTTC.

This rearrangement joins TRBV2 to TRBJ2-7; TRBD1 matches 7 bases. Losses at the gene ends were 4 bases for V and 3 bases for J; bases not matched to a gene: 6. The CDR3 consists of 14 residues. In germline, CDR1 is SNHLY, CDR2 FYNNEI. The CDR3 here is CASSVAGGIYEQYF. CDR3 nucleotides: TGTGCCAGCAGTGTGGCAGGGGGTATCTACGAGCAGTACTTC.

V is TRBV12-3 or TRBV12-4 and J is TRBJ1-5; D is uncertain. The CDR3 extends over 13 amino acids. The V gene lost 6 bases and the J gene lost 0 bases, with 6 bases spanning the gap. The CDR3 sequence: CASSFSSNQPQHF. The CDR3 region has the DNA TGTGCCAGCAGCTTCAGTAGCAATCAGCCCCAGCATTTT.